The rows below give T cell receptor beta chains drawn from one sample of a study of regulatory T cells in long-lasting Graves disease. MiXCR, run by TCRdb on the multiplex PCR reads, gives a single entry per CDR3 protein. The sample lists 400,000 to 600,000 distinct CDR3 sequences; about a fifth were seen once. The material was peripheral blood mononuclear cells (PBMCs), obtained when the disease was refractory, from a patient treated with antithyroid drugs. The source is a female donor with Graves disease. Both conserved end residues are part of each CDR3. A D gene is named only where the DNA matches it firmly. Not every row has a clone size; where given, it reads once, few, many or a size class.

clone_size j_call d_call v_call cdr3_nt cdr3_aa
many TRBJ2-7 - TRBV28 TGTGCCAGCAGTGTGTCAGGGGCCTACGAGCAGTACTTC CASSVSGAYEQYF
few TRBJ1-1 - TRBV7-8 TGTGCCAGCAGCTTATGGGTGGAGAACACTGAAGCTTTCTTT CASSLWVENTEAFF
- TRBJ2-7 TRBD2 TRBV4-1 TGCGCCAGCAGGCAAGTTGGCGGGGGGCTGGACGAGCAGTACTTC CASRQVGGGLDEQYF
many TRBJ1-6 - TRBV12-3/TRBV12-4 TGTGCCAGCAGGCTCGATCAGGGGCTGTCACCCCTCCACTTT CASRLDQGLSPLHF
many TRBJ2-7 - TRBV19 TGTGCCAGTAGTATGAGACAGCCGGGTGGCGAGCAGTACTTC CASSMRQPGGEQYF
- TRBJ1-5 - TRBV20-1 TGCAGTGCTAGAGTTGGGGAAGGGCGCCAGCCCCAGCATTTT CSARVGEGRQPQHF
few TRBJ2-2 - TRBV27 TGTGCCAGCCGTCGGGCCTCCCCCGGTCCCGGGGAGCTGTTTTTT CASRRASPGPGELFF
many TRBJ2-7 - TRBV2 TGTGCCAGCCGGGAGTTCCTCGGGGGATCCTACGAGCAGTACTTC CASREFLGGSYEQYF
few TRBJ2-1 - TRBV2 TGTGCCAGCAGTGAAGCCCTAGCGAATGAGCAGTTCTTC CASSEALANEQFF
- TRBJ1-5 - TRBV28 TGTGCCAGCACGGGATTCTCGCGCAATCAGCCCCAGCATTTT CASTGFSRNQPQHF
many TRBJ2-7 - TRBV28 TGTGCCAGCAGTTTGACACTCTTTATGGGACACCGGACCTACGAGCAGTACTTC CASSLTLFMGHRTYEQYF
few TRBJ2-7 TRBD2 TRBV19 TGTGCCAGTAGTAGCCGGACTAGCCAACGCGAGCAGTACTTC CASSSRTSQREQYF
- TRBJ2-2 - TRBV6-1 TGTGCCAGCAGTCGACAGCGTCTCTATCATTGGGAGCTGTTTTTT CASSRQRLYHWELFF
many TRBJ2-5 TRBD2 TRBV29-1 TGCAGCGTAGCAACTAGCGGGGGGGAGACCCAGTACTTC CSVATSGGETQYF
few TRBJ2-7 - TRBV5-1 TGCGCCAGCAGCTTGGATGCTAGCGTGGAGCAGTACTTC CASSLDASVEQYF
few TRBJ2-2 - TRBV28 TGTGCCAGCAGTTTATTGTGGGCAAACACCGGGGAGCTGTTTTTT CASSLLWANTGELFF
many TRBJ1-1 TRBD1 TRBV11-2 TGTGCCAGCAGCAGCCGACAGGGCGGTGAAGCTTTCTTT CASSSRQGGEAFF
- TRBJ1-4 - TRBV6-2/TRBV6-3 TGTGCCAGCAGTGTTACATTTTATGAAAAACTGTTTTTT CASSVTFYEKLFF
- TRBJ2-1 TRBD2 TRBV5-1 TGCGCCAGCAGCTTAAGGGCGGGGGGTCCCTCTGAGCAGTTCTTC CASSLRAGGPSEQFF
many TRBJ1-1 - TRBV15 TGTGCCACCAGCAGAGATGGTGGAGCTTTCTTT CATSRDGGAFF
many TRBJ2-7 - TRBV6-1 TGTGCCAGCAGTGCTTTTTCGGAAGGGACCCCCTACGAGCAGTACTTC CASSAFSEGTPYEQYF
- TRBJ1-2 TRBD1 TRBV29-1 TGCAGCGCAACAGGGGTTTATGGCTACACCTTC CSATGVYGYTF
- TRBJ1-2 - TRBV7-9 TGTGCCAGCAGCGATAGCCTCTATGGCAACACCTTC CASSDSLYGNTF
few TRBJ2-5 TRBD2 TRBV5-1 TGCGCCAGCAGCTTGGCGCTAGCGGGGGATCTGGAGACCCAGTACTTC CASSLALAGDLETQYF
many TRBJ1-2 - TRBV12-3/TRBV12-4 TGTGCCAGCAGTTCCCCCGCCCAGTATGCGGGTAACTATGGCTACACCTTC CASSSPAQYAGNYGYTF
many TRBJ1-2 TRBD1 TRBV14 TGTGCCAGCAGTCGGACAGGGGGCTATGGCTACACCTTC CASSRTGGYGYTF
- TRBJ2-7 TRBD2 TRBV11-3 TGTGCCAGCAGCTTAAACCCCCCCGGGAGGGTAAGCGAGCAGTACTTC CASSLNPPGRVSEQYF
- TRBJ1-2 - TRBV25-1 TGTGCCAGCAGTCGAAACGATGGCTACACCTTC CASSRNDGYTF
many TRBJ1-3 - TRBV28 TGTGCCAGCAGTTTTATCCGGTCTGGAAACACCATATATTTT CASSFIRSGNTIYF
- TRBJ1-4 - TRBV7-2 TGTGCCAGCAGCCCGATCGTGGGTGAAAAACTGTTTTTT CASSPIVGEKLFF
many TRBJ1-5 - TRBV3-1 TGTGCCAGCAGCCCAAGGGGAGGGAATCAGCCCCAGCATTTT CASSPRGGNQPQHF
- TRBJ2-3 - TRBV5-1 TGCGCCAGCAGCTTCAGGGAAGATACGCAGTATTTT CASSFREDTQYF
many TRBJ1-2 - TRBV5-8 TGTGCCAGCAGTGTGGCGGGGAACTATGGCTACACCTTC CASSVAGNYGYTF
many TRBJ1-4 - TRBV7-9 TGTGCCAGCAGCGAGGGGGGGTCTGAAAAACTGTTTTTT CASSEGGSEKLFF
many TRBJ2-5 TRBD1 TRBV24-1 TGTGCCACCAGTGATGATGCCGGGACAGGCCTCGGAGAGACCCAGTACTTC CATSDDAGTGLGETQYF
few TRBJ2-2 TRBD2 TRBV6-1 TGTGCCAGCAGAAGACTAGCGGGAGCCTCGCGCACCGGGGAGCTGTTTTTT CASRRLAGASRTGELFF
- TRBJ2-3 TRBD2 TRBV28 TGTGCCAGCAGTCTCGTAGCGGGAAGAGATACGCAGTATTTT CASSLVAGRDTQYF
- TRBJ1-5 TRBD1 TRBV6-5 TGTGCCAGCAGTTACGAGGTAGGGACAGGAGTCTTCTATAGCAATCAGCCCCGGCATTTT CASSYEVGTGVFYSNQPRHF
- TRBJ2-6 TRBD2 TRBV7-8 TGTGCCAGCAGAATACGGGGACTAGCGGGAGTTGGGGCCAACGTCCTGACTTTC CASRIRGLAGVGANVLTF
many TRBJ1-2 - TRBV5-1 TGCGCCAGCAGCCTAACTACAGGGTCTTATGGCTACACCTTC CASSLTTGSYGYTF
many TRBJ2-2 TRBD1 TRBV5-6 TGTGCCAGCAGCTTCCGGGACAGGGTCACCGGGGAGCTGTTTTTT CASSFRDRVTGELFF
- TRBJ1-2 TRBD1 TRBV2 TGTGCCAGCAGTGTGACAGGGCGGCACTATGGCTACACCTTC CASSVTGRHYGYTF
many TRBJ1-4 - TRBV28 TGTGCCAGCAGTTTTGGTCAACTTCAGGGGTTCAATGAAAAACTGTTTTTT CASSFGQLQGFNEKLFF
many TRBJ2-5 TRBD2 TRBV7-9 TGTGCCAGCCGTCCTCCCTTTGGCATGCGGCCGAGACTAGCGGGAGCTGAGACCCAGTACTTC CASRPPFGMRPRLAGAETQYF
- TRBJ2-2 - TRBV6-2/TRBV6-3 TGTGCCAGCAGTTTTCGGGGGCTCGGGGAGCTGTCTTTT CASSFRGLGELSF
few TRBJ2-7 - TRBV19 TGTGCCAGTAGTCTCCAACGGGGTACCTACGAGCAGTACTTC CASSLQRGTYEQYF
few TRBJ1-2 TRBD1 TRBV7-6 TGTGCCAGCAGCTCGACCGACCAGGGGGCGAACTATGGCTACACCTTC CASSSTDQGANYGYTF
- TRBJ2-7 - TRBV5-1 TGCGCCAGCAGCCCCGGGAGATACTACGAGCAGTACTTC CASSPGRYYEQYF
many TRBJ2-3 - TRBV6-5 TGTGCCAGCAGTTCCACAGGGACAGATACGCAGTATTTT CASSSTGTDTQYF
- TRBJ2-2 - TRBV27 TGTGCCAGCACCGAGGACGTCACCGGGGAGCTGTTTTTT CASTEDVTGELFF